One sample yielded the 5 T cell receptor beta chains listed below, sequenced in a study of graft-versus-host responses after intestinal transplantation. Data came from immunoSEQ multiplex PCR; TCRdb stores just in-frame clones and leaves some out. Of 43,000 or so clones listed, roughly 94% are singletons. The specimen was PBMCs, collected 335 days after intestinal transplant. Every receptor here comes from a human patient who received an intestinal transplant, so some T cells may come from the graft donor.

The chain has TRBV27 and TRBJ1-1, with D unresolved. V gave up 2 bases and J gave up 4 bases, with 8 bases separating them. This CDR3 comprises 13 residues. Germline CDR1 and CDR2: MNHEY and SMNVEV (reference sequence). The CDR3 loop reads CASSLVSGTEAFF. For the CDR3, the DNA is TGTGCCAGCAGTTTAGTGTCGGGCACTGAAGCTTTCTTT.

This clone showed up just once. CDR3 nucleotides: TGTGCCAGCAGTGGGGATTTGGGTAGCCTGATTGCCTACGAGCAGTACTTC. It specifies CASSGDLGSLIAYEQYF. The chain recombines TRBV6-1 with TRBJ2-7; D unresolved. Trimming shortened V by 4 bases and J by 2 bases, and 21 bases separated the two germline ends. CDR3 length equals 17 residues. Germline loops: CDR1 MNHNS, CDR2 SASEGT.

V is TRBV7-9 and J is TRBJ2-3; 9 bases match TRBD2. The CDR3 is 16 amino acids. Germline V CDR1 and CDR2: SEHNR, FQNEAQ (reference sequence). J was trimmed by 3 bases and V by 5 bases; bases with no gene match: 9. The CDR3 here is CASSPGQSGRTDTQYF. The CDR3 bases are TGTGCCAGCAGCCCGGGACAGAGCGGGAGGACAGATACGCAGTATTTT.

The V gene is TRBV27, the J gene TRBJ2-7; either TRBD1 or TRBD2 may fit D (5 bases each). The germline V and J ends were trimmed by 6 bases and 2 bases, with 23 bases remaining between them. The CDR3 spans 17 residues. Germline V gene sequence: CDR1 MNHEY, CDR2 SMNVEV (reference sequence). The CDR3 here is CASRKHPGTLGTYEQYF. For the CDR3, the DNA is TGTGCCAGCAGGAAACATCCAGGGACCCTAGGAACCTACGAGCAGTACTTC.

The V and J genes are TRBV5-4 and TRBJ2-2; TRBD2 agrees at 11 bases. Germline V lookup: CDR1 SGHNT, CDR2 YYREEE (reference sequence). The CDR3 sequence is 18 residues long. The ends lost 0 bases at V and 5 bases at J; junction bases unmatched: 9. CDR3 DNA: TGTGCCAGCAGCTTGGCCACAACTAGCGGGAGTGTGACCGGGGAGCTGTTTTTT. Its protein product is CASSLATTSGSVTGELFF.